This is a list of T cell receptor beta chains from one sample in a study of T cell responses to AZD1222 COVID-19 vaccine. Data came from immunoSEQ multiplex PCR; TCRdb stores just in-frame clones and leaves some out. This table has 150,000 to 200,000 clones, around nine tenths appearing once. The material was peripheral blood, obtained 28 days after the second AZD1222 dose. The receptors shown here come from an adult who received the AZD1222 COVID-19 vaccine. Each CDR3 is given with its conserved first and last residue. The order of the fields is CDR3 length, D gene, V gene, J gene, clone size, CDR3 DNA, CDR3 protein. A D gene is named only where the DNA matches it firmly. Expanded clones are given a class, and other clones once, few, many or no size at all.

len: 14; d_gene: TRBD1; v_gene: TRBV5-1; j_gene: TRBJ2-1; abundance: NA; CDR3nt: TGCGCCAGCAGCTATTACAGGGGGGACAATGAGCAGTTCTTC; CDR3aa: CASSYYRGDNEQFF
len: 15; d_gene: NA; v_gene: TRBV6-5; j_gene: TRBJ2-1; abundance: NA; CDR3nt: TGTGCCAGCAGTTCCTCCAGGGATTCCTACAATGAGCAGTTCTTC; CDR3aa: CASSSSRDSYNEQFF
len: 20; d_gene: TRBD2; v_gene: TRBV19; j_gene: TRBJ2-3; abundance: NA; CDR3nt: TGTGCCAGTAGTATAGATAGGACCGGGACTAGCGGGAGTGGGACAGATACGCAGTATTTT; CDR3aa: CASSIDRTGTSGSGTDTQYF
len: 17; d_gene: NA; v_gene: TRBV27; j_gene: TRBJ2-7; abundance: NA; CDR3nt: TGTGCCAGCAGTTGGGGCGGGCCAGAGAGCTTTTTAGACGAGCAGTACTTC; CDR3aa: CASSWGGPESFLDEQYF
len: 19; d_gene: TRBD1; v_gene: TRBV7-2; j_gene: TRBJ2-7; abundance: NA; CDR3nt: TGTGCCAGCAGCTCGGACCCGGGACAGGGGTTTCCGGGGGCCTACGAGCAGTACTTC; CDR3aa: CASSSDPGQGFPGAYEQYF
len: 13; d_gene: NA; v_gene: TRBV12-3/TRBV12-4; j_gene: TRBJ1-5; abundance: NA; CDR3nt: TGTGCCAGCAGTTTATGGGGGGCCGAGCCCCAGCATTTT; CDR3aa: CASSLWGAEPQHF
len: 15; d_gene: NA; v_gene: TRBV6-5; j_gene: TRBJ2-7; abundance: NA; CDR3nt: TGTGCCAGCAGTTACGAGGGTCAGGGGGGGGACGAGCAGTACTTC; CDR3aa: CASSYEGQGGDEQYF
len: 13; d_gene: NA; v_gene: TRBV30; j_gene: TRBJ2-2; abundance: NA; CDR3nt: TGTGCCTGGAAGGACCTGAACACCGGAGAGCTGTTTTTT; CDR3aa: CAWKDLNTGELFF
len: 14; d_gene: NA; v_gene: TRBV7-3; j_gene: TRBJ1-6; abundance: NA; CDR3nt: TGTGCCAGCAGCTTGGGCTCCTATAATTCACCCCTCCACTTT; CDR3aa: CASSLGSYNSPLHF
len: 16; d_gene: TRBD2; v_gene: TRBV7-3; j_gene: TRBJ2-1; abundance: few; CDR3nt: TGTGCCAGCAGCTTAATTAATCGGGAGGGTGATAATGAGCAGTTCTTC; CDR3aa: CASSLINREGDNEQFF
len: 20; d_gene: TRBD2; v_gene: TRBV9; j_gene: TRBJ2-1; abundance: NA; CDR3nt: TGTGCCAGCAGCGTAGGTGGGACTAGCGGGGCCCCGAGCTCCTACAATGAGCAGTTCTTC; CDR3aa: CASSVGGTSGAPSSYNEQFF
len: 18; d_gene: NA; v_gene: TRBV12-5; j_gene: TRBJ2-6; abundance: NA; CDR3nt: TGTGCTAGTGGTTTGGGAAGACTAGAAGACCCTGGGGCCAACGTCCTGACTTTC; CDR3aa: CASGLGRLEDPGANVLTF
len: 15; d_gene: TRBD2; v_gene: TRBV7-9; j_gene: TRBJ2-1; abundance: once; CDR3nt: TGTGCCAGCAGCCTTACTAGCGCAGTGGGCAATGAGCAGTTCTTC; CDR3aa: CASSLTSAVGNEQFF
len: 15; d_gene: TRBD1; v_gene: TRBV9; j_gene: TRBJ2-5; abundance: NA; CDR3nt: TGTGCCAGCAGCGTATGGGGACAGACTAAAGAGACCCAGTACTTC; CDR3aa: CASSVWGQTKETQYF